These 21 T cell receptor beta chains originate from one sample sequenced in a study of identifying expanded T cells in peripheral blood. The protocol was immunoSEQ multiplex PCR, while the TCRdb copy is restricted to in-frame clones and leaves out a portion. The sample contains 85,000 to 95,000 clones, roughly 90% of which appear only once. The sequenced sample was blood. All receptors derive from a person aged 18 to 75 in good health.

The V and J genes are TRBV6-1 and TRBJ1-5; 10 positions match TRBD1. This CDR3 spans 14 amino acids. The V gene's germline CDR1 is MNHNS and CDR2 SASEGT. Trimming at V came to 2 bases and at J to 7 bases, leaving 2 bases not matched to a gene. DNA for the CDR3: TGTGCCAGCAGTGAATCGGGACAGGGGCAGCCCCAGCATTTT. Encoded protein: CASSESGQGQPQHF.

The V and J genes are TRBV4-1 and TRBJ2-5; possibly TRBD1 for D (5 bases). With 1 base removed from V and 1 base from J, the gap between germline ends came to 7 bases. The CDR3 runs to 14 residues. Germline V gives CDR1 MGHRA, CDR2 YSYEKL. CDR3 nucleotide sequence: TGCGCCAGCAGCCAAGGCAGGGCCCAAGAGACCCAGTACTTC. It codes for CASSQGRAQETQYF.

The chain combines TRBV5-6 with TRBJ2-7; unclear D gene. Germline CDR1 SGHDT, CDR2 YYEEEE. The V gene lost 4 bases and the J gene lost 11 bases, with 13 bases spanning the gap. The CDR3 runs to 11 residues. The CDR3 DNA sequence: TGTGCCAGCAGCAAAGACTCACCGGAGTACTTC. Translating gives CASSKDSPEYF.

The chain carries TRBV29-1 and TRBJ1-2, with 9 bases that match TRBD1. The CDR3 spans 13 residues. The germline CDR1 and CDR2 sequences are SQVTM and ANQGSEA. After removal of 7 bases from V and 7 bases from J, the junction contained 10 bases not matched to a gene. The chain's CDR3 is CSAAETGGFGYTF. The CDR3 nucleotides are TGCAGCGCTGCTGAGACAGGGGGGTTTGGCTACACCTTC.

The genes are TRBV2 and TRBJ2-7; 12 positions agree with TRBD2. CDR1 is SNHLY, CDR2 FYNNEI, per germline. V lost 8 bases and J lost 6; bases outside the gene matches: 5. The CDR3 totals 13 residues. The CDR3 nucleotides are TGTGCCAGCGTGAAACTAGCGGGGGGCGAGCAGTACTTC. This gives the protein CASVKLAGGEQYF.

The chain recombines TRBV18 with TRBJ1-2; D not certain. Trimming stripped 3 bases from V and 2 bases from J, with 13 bases between. CDR1 is KGHSH, CDR2 LQKENI, per germline. This CDR3 is built from 15 residues. The CDR3: CASSPPLGANYGYTF. CDR3 sequence (DNA): TGTGCCAGCTCACCCCCTCTGGGAGCGAACTATGGCTACACCTTC.

There are a few counts of this clone. J is TRBJ2-1 and V is TRBV15; no clear D. Germline CDR1 LNHNV, CDR2 YYDKDF (reference sequence). The CDR3 covers 13 residues. CDR3 region: CAAGPENYNEQFF. Written as DNA, the CDR3 is TGTGCTGCAGGCCCGGAGAATTACAATGAGCAGTTCTTC. The full variable domain, completed using reference TRBV15 and TRBJ2-1, is DAMVIQNPRYQVTQFGKPVTLSCSQTLNHNVMYWYQQKSSQAPKLLFHYYDKDFNNEADTPDNFQSRRPNTSFCFLDIRSPGLGDTAMYLCAAGPENYNEQFFGPGTRLTVL.

This clone was observed once. The chain's CDR3 is CASSPTGRAYNEQFF. CDR3 DNA sequence: TGTGCCAGCAGCCCGACAGGGCGAGCTTACAATGAGCAGTTCTTC. The chain couples TRBV14 to TRBJ2-1, with 7 bases matching TRBD1. The CDR3 extends over 15 amino acids. Germline trimming cut 4 bases from V and 4 bases from J; bases unmatched to any gene: 7. Germline loops: CDR1 SGHDN, CDR2 FVKESK. The whole variable domain, remainder taken from reference TRBV14 and TRBJ2-1, is EAGVTQFPSHSVIEKGQTVTLRCDPISGHDNLYWYRRVMGKEIKFLLHFVKESKQDESGMPNNRFLAERTGGTYSTLKVQPAELEDSGVYFCASSPTGRAYNEQFFGPGTRLTVL.

The V and J genes are TRBV9 and TRBJ2-3; 8 nucleotides align to TRBD1. Looked up from germline, CDR1 is SGDLS and CDR2 is YYNGEE. The CDR3 contains 15 residues. J lost 2 bases, V lost 3 bases, and 5 bases had no gene match. The CDR3 sequence: CASSAQGVPTDTQYF. The DNA of the CDR3 is TGTGCCAGCAGCGCACAGGGGGTACCCACAGATACGCAGTATTTT.

This chain connects TRBV18 to TRBJ2-5; 8 nucleotides align to TRBD1. CDR1 is KGHSH, CDR2 LQKENI, per germline. V was pared by 3 bases and J by 5 bases, with 5 bases of the junction left unmatched. The CDR3 has 14 residues. CDR3 bases: TGTGCCAGCTCACCCGAGACAGGGGAGGAGACCCAGTACTTC. Translation gives CASSPETGEETQYF.

The rearrangement links TRBV28 to TRBJ2-6; a weak D match, TRBD2 (5 bases). The V gene lost 6 bases and the J gene lost 1 base, with 13 bases spanning the gap. CDR1 MDHEN and CDR2 SYDVKM come from the germline V gene. The CDR3 length is 16 residues. The CDR3 protein is CASRVGGTSGANVLTF. For the CDR3, the DNA is TGTGCCAGCAGGGTAGGAGGAACATCTGGGGCCAACGTCCTGACTTTC. Based on the CDR3 plus reference TRBV28 and TRBJ2-6, the full variable domain is DVKVTQSSRYLVKRTGEKVFLECVQDMDHENMFWYRQDPGLGLRLIYFSYDVKMKEKGDIPEGYSVSREKKERFSLILESASTNQTSMYLCASRVGGTSGANVLTFGAGSRLTVL.

The rearrangement uses TRBV29-1 and TRBJ2-5; TRBD1 matches 9 bases. The CDR3 loop spans 13 amino acids. The germline V gene has CDR1 SQVTM and CDR2 ANQGSEA. The ends lost 4 bases at V and 4 bases at J; junction bases unmatched: 4. CDR3 sequence reads: CSVGTGVGETQYF. The CDR3 DNA follows: TGCAGCGTTGGGACAGGGGTTGGAGAGACCCAGTACTTC.

V is TRBV5-4 and J is TRBJ1-4; TRBD1 agrees at 7 bases. Germline V gene data show CDR1 as SGHNT and CDR2 as YYREEE (reference sequence). V was pared by 3 bases and J by 7 bases, with 12 bases of the junction left unmatched. CDR3 length equals 16 residues. CDR3 residues: CASSSGGTDITEKLFF. CDR3 sequence (DNA): TGTGCCAGCAGCTCGGGCGGGACAGACATAACTGAAAAACTGTTTTTT.

The chain has TRBV12-5 and TRBJ2-5; D uncertain. CDR1 is LGHNT and CDR2 is FRNRAP in the germline V gene. V was clipped by 6 bases and J by 2 bases, with 10 bases between them. The length of the CDR3 is 13 residues. The CDR3 nucleotides read TGTGCTAGTGGCCTAGGGCTACAAGAGACCCAGTACTTC. It specifies CASGLGLQETQYF.

V gene TRBV7-9 combines with J gene TRBJ2-1, with TRBD2 matching over 12 bases. Germline-derived CDR1 and CDR2 are SEHNR and FQNEAQ (reference sequence). V gave up 5 bases and J gave up 2 bases; unmatched junction bases: 4. This CDR3 contains 16 residues. CDR3 loop: CASSPTSGSTYNEQFF. The CDR3, as DNA: TGTGCCAGCAGCCCGACTAGCGGGAGCACCTACAATGAGCAGTTCTTC.

This clone came up a few times. The J gene is TRBJ1-2, the V gene TRBV28; D gene ambiguous. In germline, CDR1 is MDHEN, CDR2 SYDVKM. V lost 3 bases to trimming and J lost 6 bases, with 8 bases between them. The CDR3 runs to 12 residues. CDR3 in amino acids: CASSLGLDGYTF. In DNA form, the CDR3 reads TGTGCCAGCAGTTTGGGCTTGGATGGCTACACCTTC.

The genes are TRBV4-1 and TRBJ1-1; D gene unclear. V was clipped by 0 bases and J by 0 bases, with 8 bases between them. The germline V gene encodes CDR1 MGHRA and CDR2 YSYEKL. This CDR3 region has 15 residues. The CDR3 sequence is CASSQESVLNTEAFF. The DNA of the CDR3 is TGCGCCAGCAGCCAAGAGTCCGTTTTGAACACTGAAGCTTTCTTT.

This chain uses TRBV7-9 with TRBJ2-5; a weak D match, TRBD1 (6 bases). This CDR3 has 14 amino acids. V lost 4 bases to trimming and J lost 5 bases, with 14 bases between them. The V gene's germline CDR1 is SEHNR and CDR2 FQNEAQ (reference sequence). The CDR3 DNA follows: TGTGCCAGCAGCTCGTGGGCAGGGGATGAGACCCAGTACTTC. Translation gives CASSSWAGDETQYF.

V and J are TRBV5-1 and TRBJ2-7; a weak D match, TRBD1 (5 bases). The CDR3 contains 14 residues. Trimming took off 3 bases at V and 2 bases at J, with 12 bases between the two ends. CDR1 and CDR2 from the germline V gene are SGHRS and YFSETQ. The CDR3 DNA is TGCGCCAGCAGCTCCCACAGGAGACCCTACGAGCAGTACTTC. Amino acids: CASSSHRRPYEQYF. The full variable domain, its missing parts supplied by reference TRBV5-1 and TRBJ2-7, is KAGVTQTPRYLIKTRGQQVTLSCSPISGHRSVSWYQQTPGQGLQFLFEYFSETQRNKGNFPGRFSGRQFSNSRSEMNVSTLELGDSALYLCASSSHRRPYEQYFGPGTRLTVT.

The rearrangement joins TRBV18 to TRBJ2-5; D is uncertain. Deletions cut 2 bases from V and 4 bases from J, with 5 bases between. Germline V gene lookup returns CDR1 KGHSH and CDR2 LQKENI. The CDR3 loop spans 12 amino acids. Here the CDR3 DNA reads TGTGCCAGCTCACCAAGGGCAGAGACCCAGTACTTC. This sequence encodes CASSPRAETQYF. The whole variable domain, remainder taken from reference TRBV18 and TRBJ2-5, is NAGVMQNPRHLVRRRGQEARLRCSPMKGHSHVYWYRQLPEEGLKFMVYLQKENIIDESGMPKERFSAEFPKEGPSILRIQQVVRGDSAAYFCASSPRAETQYFGPGTRLLVL.

This rearrangement joins TRBV29-1 to TRBJ2-7, with 8 bases matching TRBD1. This CDR3 comprises 13 residues. V lost 2 bases and J lost 3; bases outside the gene matches: 3. Germline V gene data show CDR1 as SQVTM and CDR2 as ANQGSEA. CDR3 sequence reads: CSVEYGQGYEQYF. As DNA, the CDR3 is TGCAGCGTTGAATATGGACAGGGCTACGAGCAGTACTTC.